The 31 T cell receptor beta chains below come from one sample, sequenced in a study of blood T cell repertoires in COVID-19. This table comes from immunoSEQ multiplex PCR, and its TCRdb copy is limited to in-frame clones, with some not included. This repertoire shows some 130,000 clones, roughly 91% found once; its top ten account for approximately 4.5%. The sample consisted of peripheral blood. The receptors shown here come from a man in his 60s with COVID-19, enrolled during active disease.

V usage is TRBV24-1 and J usage is TRBJ1-2; TRBD1 aligns across 9 bases. This CDR3 is 14 amino acids long. V gave up 9 bases and J gave up 5 bases; unmatched junction bases: 9. Germline CDR1 KGHDR, CDR2 SFDVKD. CDR3 sequence: CATSSGTGSYGYTF. CDR3 nucleotides: TGTGCCACCTCATCCGGGACAGGGAGTTATGGCTACACCTTC.

In this sample, this clone turned up a few times. V is TRBV10-2 and J is TRBJ1-2; D is undetermined. V was cut by 2 bases and J by 4 bases, with 8 bases left in between. The CDR3 is 13 amino acids. The V gene's germline CDR1 is WSHSY and CDR2 SAAADI. CDR3 protein: CASSEGEAYGYTF. The CDR3 region has the DNA TGCGCCAGCAGTGAGGGGGAGGCCTATGGCTACACCTTC.

This sequence joins TRBV4-1 and TRBJ1-4; D may be TRBD1 (5 bases). Trimming pared 2 bases from V and 8 bases from J, leaving 6 bases between. Germline CDR1 is MGHRA and CDR2 is YSYEKL. The CDR3 is made up of 12 amino acids. The CDR3 nucleotides are TGCGCCAGCAGCCAACGGGGGGAAAAACTGTTTTTT. This sequence encodes CASSQRGEKLFF.

The chain uses TRBV5-1 and TRBJ1-1, with D hard to call. The V end was cut by 0 bases, the J end by 0 bases, with 12 bases between. CDR1 is SGHRS and CDR2 is YFSETQ in the germline V gene. The CDR3 length is 16 residues. CDR3 sequence (DNA): TGCGCCAGCAGCTTGGGACTGGATGGGTTGAACACTGAAGCTTTCTTT. Translating gives CASSLGLDGLNTEAFF.

This chain joins TRBV9 and TRBJ1-1, with TRBD1 identical over 8 bases. Trimming cost V 0 bases and J 8 bases; bases outside gene matches: 3. The V gene's germline CDR1 is SGDLS and CDR2 YYNGEE. This CDR3 comprises 13 residues. DNA for the CDR3: TGTGCCAGCAGCGTAGTGGCAGGGGGCGAAGCTTTCTTT. This gives the protein CASSVVAGGEAFF.

The chain joins TRBV5-6 to TRBJ1-5, with TRBD1 as a possible D gene (5 bases). The germline V and J ends were trimmed by 3 bases and 5 bases, with 15 bases remaining between them. In germline, CDR1 is SGHDT, CDR2 YYEEEE. The CDR3 is 15 residues long. The CDR3 DNA follows: TGTGCCAGCAGCTCCGGGGGGGTTAGGCATCAGCCCCAGCATTTT. Its protein is CASSSGGVRHQPQHF.

The chain couples TRBV6-4 to TRBJ1-1; D remains ambiguous. CDR1 and CDR2 (germline): MRHNA, SNTAGT. The V end lost 3 bases, the J end lost 0 bases, and 11 bases lay between the germline ends. This CDR3 region has 15 residues. The CDR3: CASSEGSSMNTEAFF. CDR3 coding DNA: TGTGCCAGCAGTGAGGGTAGTAGCATGAACACTGAAGCTTTCTTT.

This CDR3 reads CASSVAPRDEAFF. CDR3 bases: TGTGCCAGCAGCGTAGCCCCCAGGGATGAAGCTTTCTTT. The rearrangement joins TRBV9 to TRBJ1-1; possible D gene TRBD1, 5 bases. Trimming took off 0 bases at V and 7 bases at J, with 10 bases between the two ends. The CDR3 runs to 13 residues. Germline CDR1 SGDLS, CDR2 YYNGEE. Using reference TRBV9 and TRBJ1-1 for the parts outside the CDR3, the full variable domain is DSGVTQTPKHLITATGQRVTLRCSPRSGDLSVYWYQQSLDQGLQFLIQYYNGEERAKGNILERFSAQQFPDLHSELNLSSLELGDSALYFCASSVAPRDEAFFGQGTRLTVV.

The chain has TRBV4-1 and TRBJ1-1, with a possible D match to TRBD1 (5 bases). V was clipped by 3 bases and J by 8 bases, with 16 bases between them. CDR1 is MGHRA and CDR2 is YSYEKL in the germline V gene. CDR3 length: 14 amino acids. In DNA form, the CDR3 reads TGCGCCAGCAGCCACCACCACGACAGACGGGAAGCTTTCTTT. Protein product: CASSHHHDRREAFF.

This chain's CDR3 is CASSLLGTLSYNEQFF. Written as DNA, the CDR3 is TGCGCCAGCAGCTTGCTCGGGACTCTCTCCTACAATGAGCAGTTCTTC. The V gene is TRBV5-1, the J gene TRBJ2-1; a possible D gene is TRBD2 (6 bases). Germline lookup yields CDR1 SGHRS and CDR2 YFSETQ. V gave up 1 base and J gave up 0 bases, with 11 bases separating them. The CDR3 length is 16 residues.

This clone appeared a few times. The chain is built from TRBV10-3 and TRBJ1-2; TRBD1 is a possible D gene (6 bases). The V end was cut by 10 bases, the J end by 8 bases, with 11 bases between. The CDR3 length is 10 residues. Germline assignment: CDR1 ENHRY and CDR2 SYGVKD. The CDR3 coding sequence is TGTGCCACGGGGGGGCAAGGCTACACCTTC. Its translation is CATGGQGYTF.

Written as DNA, the CDR3 is TGCGCCAGCAGCCAACTAGCGGGGGACACAGATACGCAGTATTTT. Translation gives CASSQLAGDTDTQYF. V gene TRBV5-1 combines with J gene TRBJ2-3, with TRBD2 matching over 11 bases. J lost 2 bases, V lost 4 bases, and 3 bases had no gene match. The length of the CDR3 is 15 residues. In germline, CDR1 is SGHRS, CDR2 YFSETQ.

This clone was observed a single time. The J gene is TRBJ1-2, the V gene TRBV12-3 or TRBV12-4; D call uncertain. V dropped 6 bases and J dropped 5 bases, with 13 bases sitting between them. There are 13 residues in the CDR3. The CDR3 protein is CASSPRRGYGYTF. In DNA, the CDR3 is TGTGCCAGCAGCCCAAGAAGAGGGTATGGCTACACCTTC.

This clone was seen more than once but under ten times. The chain couples TRBV5-1 to TRBJ2-7; 8 bases line up with TRBD2. J was trimmed by 4 bases and V by 0 bases; bases with no gene match: 6. Germline CDR1 reads SGHRS; CDR2 reads YFSETQ. This CDR3 is built from 15 residues. CDR3 region: CASSLETGGRYEQYF. As DNA, the CDR3 is TGCGCCAGCAGCTTGGAGACAGGCGGGAGGTACGAGCAGTACTTC.

The J gene is TRBJ1-3, the V gene TRBV27; D may be TRBD1 (5 bases). This CDR3 is built from 15 residues. From germline, CDR1 is MNHEY and CDR2 SMNVEV (reference sequence). The V end was cut by 3 bases, the J end by 0 bases, with 9 bases between. Here the CDR3 reads CASSLGQSSGNTIYF. CDR3 sequence (DNA): TGTGCCAGCAGTTTGGGGCAGTCCTCTGGAAACACCATATATTTT.

This chain links TRBV19 with TRBJ1-5, with D possibly being TRBD1 (5 bases). CDR1 is LNHDA, CDR2 SQIVND, per germline (reference sequence). CDR3 length equals 14 residues. V was pared by 2 bases and J by 4 bases, with 9 bases between. CDR3 in amino acids: CASSIPDRNQPQHF. DNA for the CDR3: TGTGCCAGTAGTATACCCGACAGAAATCAGCCCCAGCATTTT.

V usage is TRBV6-5 and J usage is TRBJ2-7; D is uncertain. This CDR3 comprises 16 residues. Trimming stripped 0 bases from V and 1 base from J, with 13 bases between. CDR1 MNHEY and CDR2 SVGAGI come from the germline V gene. The CDR3 DNA is TGTGCCAGCAGTTACTCCCAAAGACTGCTTTCCTACGAGCAGTACTTC. Translated, it gives CASSYSQRLLSYEQYF.

The genes are TRBV7-9 and TRBJ1-5; D might be TRBD1 (6 bases). Trimming pared 5 bases from V and 3 bases from J, leaving 8 bases between. This CDR3 contains 13 residues. Per the germline V gene, CDR1 is SEHNR and CDR2 is FQNEAQ (reference sequence). CDR3 region: CASSRTDNQPQHF. CDR3 nucleotide sequence: TGTGCCAGCAGCAGGACAGACAATCAGCCCCAGCATTTT.

The J gene is TRBJ2-5, the V gene TRBV7-8, with 7 bases matching TRBD1. The V segment lost 0 bases and the J segment 2 bases; nucleotides outside the gene matches: 3. Germline V lookup: CDR1 SGHVS, CDR2 FQNEAQ. CDR3 length: 15 amino acids. The CDR3: CASSLAGGRQETQYF. CDR3 nucleotides: TGTGCCAGCAGCTTAGCAGGGGGCCGGCAAGAGACCCAGTACTTC.

This clone was observed a single time. The rearrangement links TRBV20-1 to TRBJ1-2; the D gene is possibly TRBD1 (5 bases). Between the trimmed V and J ends, which lost 4 bases and 8 bases, there was a span of 11 bases. Germline V gene lookup returns CDR1 DFQATT and CDR2 SNEGSKA (reference sequence). The CDR3 length is 11 residues. CDR3 DNA sequence: TGCAGTGCTACAGGGTCTAAGGGCTACACCTTC. This gives the protein CSATGSKGYTF.

This sequence joins TRBV7-3 and TRBJ2-1; 7 bases align to TRBD2. The CDR3 runs 15 residues. J gave up 0 bases and V 2 bases, and 1 base lay outside the gene matches. CDR1 and CDR2 (germline): SGHTA, FQGTGA. DNA for the CDR3: TGTGCCAGCAGCTTATGGACTAGCTCCTACAATGAGCAGTTCTTC. Protein: CASSLWTSSYNEQFF. Combining the CDR3 with reference TRBV7-3 and TRBJ2-1 gives the whole variable domain GAGVSQTPSNKVTEKGKYVELRCDPISGHTALYWYRQSLGQGPEFLIYFQGTGAADDSGLPNDRFFAVRPEGSVSTLKIQRTERGDSAVYLCASSLWTSSYNEQFFGPGTRLTVL.

V and J are TRBV15 and TRBJ1-2; D call uncertain. This CDR3 comprises 11 residues. Trimming stripped 1 base from V and 11 bases from J, with 8 bases between. Per the germline V gene, CDR1 is LNHNV and CDR2 is YYDKDF (reference sequence). CDR3 protein: CATSRGRDYTF. The CDR3 DNA is TGTGCCACCAGCAGAGGGCGGGATTACACCTTC.

The CDR3 loop is CAWSVAPGQTNYGYTF. CDR3 DNA: TGTGCCTGGAGTGTAGCCCCAGGACAGACAAACTATGGCTACACCTTC. V and J are TRBV30 and TRBJ1-2, with D tentatively TRBD1 (6 bases). Trimming pared 0 bases from V and 2 bases from J, leaving 16 bases between. Germline CDR1 is GTSNPN and CDR2 is SVGIG (reference sequence). The CDR3 covers 16 residues. Variable domain in full (rest from reference TRBV30 and TRBJ1-2): SQTIHQWPATLVQPVGSPLSLECTVEGTSNPNLYWYRQAAGRGLQLLFYSVGIGQISSEVPQNLSASRPQDRQFILSSKKLLLSDSGFYLCAWSVAPGQTNYGYTFGSGTRLTVV.

The chain links TRBV5-1 to TRBJ1-5, with TRBD1 identical over 7 bases. With V trimmed by 2 bases and J by 4 bases, 3 bases remained unmatched. Per the germline V gene, CDR1 is SGHRS and CDR2 is YFSETQ. CDR3 length equals 14 residues. The chain's CDR3 is CASSFGTDNQPQHF. The CDR3 coding sequence is TGCGCCAGCAGCTTTGGGACAGATAATCAGCCCCAGCATTTT.

This clone was found once. The gene calls are TRBV6-1 and TRBJ1-1; weak D call: TRBD1 (5 bases). Trimming pared 3 bases from V and 4 bases from J, leaving 12 bases between. The CDR3 covers 14 residues. From germline, CDR1 is MNHNS and CDR2 SASEGT. The CDR3 nucleotides read TGTGCCAGCAGTGACGGGGGTTTGAGCACTGAAGCTTTCTTT. This encodes CASSDGGLSTEAFF.

The chain links TRBV6-5 to TRBJ1-5; no definite D call. CDR3 length equals 12 residues. Germline CDR1 and CDR2: MNHEY and SVGAGI. V was shortened by 10 bases and J by 3 bases, with 10 bases between the two germline ends. DNA for the CDR3: TGTGCCACTGGGCCCAACAATCAGCCCCAGCATTTT. Translated: CATGPNNQPQHF.

The J gene is TRBJ2-4, the V gene TRBV7-8, with 9 positions matching TRBD1. Germline-derived CDR1 and CDR2 are SGHVS and FQNEAQ. The V and J ends lost 4 bases and 0 bases, in that order; junction bases with no gene match: 4. The CDR3 contains 16 residues. The CDR3 here is CASSSTGGAAKNIQYF. The CDR3, as DNA: TGTGCCAGCAGCTCTACAGGGGGCGCAGCCAAAAACATTCAGTACTTC.

The rearrangement links TRBV4-1 to TRBJ2-5; 12 bases match TRBD2. Per the germline V gene, CDR1 is MGHRA and CDR2 is YSYEKL. Unmatched junction bases numbered 10, after V lost 0 bases and J lost 5 bases. This CDR3 has 18 amino acids. Here the CDR3 DNA reads TGCGCCAGCAGCCAAGAAGGAAGGACTAGCGGGGTAGGGGAGACCCAGTACTTC. Translating gives CASSQEGRTSGVGETQYF.

The rearrangement joins TRBV28 to TRBJ1-5; TRBD1 might be the D (5 bases). Trimming removed 6 bases from V and 4 bases from J, with 7 bases in between. The CDR3 has 12 residues. Germline CDR1 reads MDHEN; CDR2 reads SYDVKM. CDR3 loop: CASRPGNQPQHF. CDR3 DNA: TGTGCCAGCAGACCAGGGAATCAGCCCCAGCATTTT.

J is TRBJ1-4 and V is TRBV28; 8 nucleotides line up with TRBD1. Germline lookup yields CDR1 MDHEN and CDR2 SYDVKM. V trimming: 7 bases; J trimming: 14 bases; junction bases outside the gene matches: 15. The CDR3 runs 14 residues. CDR3 amino acids: CASTSGTGRGSLFF. CDR3 bases: TGTGCCAGCACCTCCGGGACAGGAAGGGGCAGTCTGTTTTTT. The variable domain in full, completed from reference TRBV28 and TRBJ1-4, reads DVKVTQSSRYLVKRTGEKVFLECVQDMDHENMFWYRQDPGLGLRLIYFSYDVKMKEKGDIPEGYSVSREKKERFSLILESASTNQTSMYLCASTSGTGRGSLFFGSGTQLSVL.

This chain's CDR3 is CASSFSTGDSEKLFF. In nucleotides, the CDR3 is TGTGCCAGCAGCTTTTCGACAGGGGATAGTGAAAAACTGTTTTTT. The chain recombines TRBV5-4 with TRBJ1-4; 8 bases are a match to TRBD1. The germline gives CDR1 SGHNT, CDR2 YYREEE (reference sequence). V dropped 2 bases and J dropped 7; count of bases not matched to a gene: 7. The CDR3 is made up of 15 amino acids. The full variable domain, its missing parts supplied by reference TRBV5-4 and TRBJ1-4, is ETGVTQSPTHLIKTRGQQVTLRCSSQSGHNTVSWYQQALGQGPQFIFQYYREEENGRGNFPPRFSGLQFPNYSSELNVNALELDDSALYLCASSFSTGDSEKLFFGSGTQLSVL.